The clone carrying this T cell receptor beta chain was seen only a few times. The authors reverse transcribed all of the isolated RNA, so sequencing captured expressed TCRB transcripts. The table came from immunoSEQ multiplex PCR; TCRdb's copy has only in-frame clones and leaves some out. The table has 390,000 or so clones, roughly 14% seen once; the top ten hold roughly 0.035%. This sample is part of a study of beta chain features in type 1 diabetes. Turning to the study itself: Patients were similar to healthy donors in age and gender (as well as in cell yields).

Germline V gene lookup returns CDR1 SQVTM and CDR2 ANQGSEA. The CDR3 sequence is 12 residues long. V was shortened by 4 bases and J by 3 bases, with 8 bases between the two germline ends. Staining for CD45RO/CCR7/CD25/CD127/CD95/CD27 allowed sorting of CD4+ naive, central memory, regulatory and stem cell-like memory cells. The chain uses TRBV29-1 and TRBJ2-3, with D possibly TRBD1 on 5 matching bases. The sample comprised naive CD4+ T cells from blood. This receptor was identified in a man aged 25-45 years in good health. The DNA of the CDR3 is TGCAGCGTTGTGGGGCGGACAGATACGCAGTATTTT. Translated: CSVVGRTDTQYF.